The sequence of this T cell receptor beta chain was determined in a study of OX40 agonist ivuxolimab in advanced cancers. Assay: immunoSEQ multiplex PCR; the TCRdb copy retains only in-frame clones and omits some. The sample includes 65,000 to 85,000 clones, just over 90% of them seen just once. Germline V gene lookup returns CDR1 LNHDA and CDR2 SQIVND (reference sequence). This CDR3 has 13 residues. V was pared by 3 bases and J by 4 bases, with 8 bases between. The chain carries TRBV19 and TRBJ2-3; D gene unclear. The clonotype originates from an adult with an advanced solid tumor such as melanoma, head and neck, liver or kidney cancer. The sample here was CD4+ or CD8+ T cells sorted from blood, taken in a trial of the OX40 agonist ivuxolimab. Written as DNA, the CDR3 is TGTGCCAGTAGTATTTCGGCTTCAGATACGCAGTATTTT. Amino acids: CASSISASDTQYF.